This record looks at one T cell receptor beta chain sequence and its context. As yet, its antigen is unknown. This specimen belongs to a study of blood T cells in healthy people across ages. The authors ran a second PCR of 7 to 11 cycles using a sample-barcoded 5' primer and a J-beta primer mix. Sequencing recovered at least 3 million CDR3-containing paired-end reads from each sample. MiXCR, applied by TCRdb to the 5' RACE reads, yields one record per CDR3 protein. The data show about 780,000 distinct CDR3 sequences, with about 46% seen just once and around 18% held by the top ten. Overall study results and limits: Versus aged donors, long-lived donors had higher diversity and more naive CD4+ cells. Lack of knowledge of donor CMV status possibly confounded expanded clonotype changes. Diversity of TCR beta correlated strongly with naive T cell percentage.

CDR1 and CDR2 from the germline V gene are ENHRY and SYGVKD. The CDR3 has 14 amino acids. Trimming at V came to 6 bases and at J to 2 bases, leaving 5 bases not matched to a gene. This chain joins TRBV10-3 and TRBJ2-3, with TRBD1 matching 7 bases. The origin of this receptor is a man older than 75 in good health. The specimen was blood. The DNA of the CDR3 is TGTGCCATCAGGAGTGGACAGGCCACAGATACGCAGTATTTT. Its translation: CAIRSGQATDTQYF.